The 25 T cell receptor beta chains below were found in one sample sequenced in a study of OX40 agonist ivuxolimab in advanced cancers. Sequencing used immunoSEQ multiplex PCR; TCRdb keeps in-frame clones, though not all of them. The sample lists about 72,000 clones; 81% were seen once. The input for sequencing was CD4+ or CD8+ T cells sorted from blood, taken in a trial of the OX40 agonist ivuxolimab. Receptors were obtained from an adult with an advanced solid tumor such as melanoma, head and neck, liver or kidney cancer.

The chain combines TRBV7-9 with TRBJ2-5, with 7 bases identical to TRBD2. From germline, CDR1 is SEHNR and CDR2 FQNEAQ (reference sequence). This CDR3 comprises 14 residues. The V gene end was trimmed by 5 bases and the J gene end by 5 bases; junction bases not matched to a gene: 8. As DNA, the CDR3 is TGTGCCAGCAGCGCCCGGACTAGTTCGGAGACCCAGTACTTC. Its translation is CASSARTSSETQYF.

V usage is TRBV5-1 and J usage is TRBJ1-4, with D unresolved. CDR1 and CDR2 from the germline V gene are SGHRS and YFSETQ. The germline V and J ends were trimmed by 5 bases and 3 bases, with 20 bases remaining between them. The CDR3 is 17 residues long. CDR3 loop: CASRYTGQLTANEKLFF. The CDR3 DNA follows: TGCGCCAGCAGGTATACGGGCCAACTTACGGCTAATGAAAAACTGTTTTTT.

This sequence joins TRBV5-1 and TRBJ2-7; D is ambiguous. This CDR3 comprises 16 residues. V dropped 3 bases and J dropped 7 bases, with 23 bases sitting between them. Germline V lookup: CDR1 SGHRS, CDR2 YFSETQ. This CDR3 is CASSSADGLSRREQYF. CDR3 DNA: TGCGCCAGCAGCTCGGCGGACGGTTTATCCCGACGGGAGCAGTACTTC.

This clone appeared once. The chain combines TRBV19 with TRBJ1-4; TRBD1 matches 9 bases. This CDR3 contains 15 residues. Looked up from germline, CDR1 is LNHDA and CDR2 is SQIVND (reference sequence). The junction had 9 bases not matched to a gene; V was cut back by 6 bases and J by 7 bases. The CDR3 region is CASSSMGQGGEKLFF. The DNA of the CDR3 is TGTGCCAGTAGCTCTATGGGACAGGGCGGTGAAAAACTGTTTTTT.

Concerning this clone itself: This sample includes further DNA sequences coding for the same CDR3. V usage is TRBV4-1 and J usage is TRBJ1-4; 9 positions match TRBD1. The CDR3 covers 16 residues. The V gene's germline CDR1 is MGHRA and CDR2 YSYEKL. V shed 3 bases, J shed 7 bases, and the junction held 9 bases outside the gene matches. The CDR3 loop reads CASSHRGQGLSEKLFF. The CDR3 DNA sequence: TGCGCCAGCAGCCACAGAGGACAGGGGCTAAGTGAAAAACTGTTTTTT.

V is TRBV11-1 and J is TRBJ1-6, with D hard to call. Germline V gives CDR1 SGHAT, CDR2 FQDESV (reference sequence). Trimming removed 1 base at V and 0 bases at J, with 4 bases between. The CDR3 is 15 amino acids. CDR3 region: CASSLGSSYNSPLHF. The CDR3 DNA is TGTGCCAGCAGCTTAGGGAGCTCCTATAATTCACCCCTCCACTTT.

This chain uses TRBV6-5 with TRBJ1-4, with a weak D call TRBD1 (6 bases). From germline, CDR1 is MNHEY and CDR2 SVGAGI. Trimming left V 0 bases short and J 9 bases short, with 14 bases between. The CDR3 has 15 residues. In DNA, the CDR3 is TGTGCCAGCAGTTACTCAAGGACAGCGGGCCAAAAACTGTTTTTT. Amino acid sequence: CASSYSRTAGQKLFF.

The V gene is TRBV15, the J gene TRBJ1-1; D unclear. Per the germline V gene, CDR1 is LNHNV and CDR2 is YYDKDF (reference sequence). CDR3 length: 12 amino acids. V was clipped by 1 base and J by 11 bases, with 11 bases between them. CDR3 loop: CATSRVGLRAFF. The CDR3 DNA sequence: TGTGCCACCAGCAGAGTTGGATTGAGGGCTTTCTTT.

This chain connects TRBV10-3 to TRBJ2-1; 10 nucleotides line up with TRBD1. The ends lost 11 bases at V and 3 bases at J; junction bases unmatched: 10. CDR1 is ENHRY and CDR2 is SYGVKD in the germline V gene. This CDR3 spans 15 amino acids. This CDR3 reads CAADKTGGDYNEQFF. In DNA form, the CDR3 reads TGTGCCGCAGATAAGACAGGGGGCGACTACAATGAGCAGTTCTTC.

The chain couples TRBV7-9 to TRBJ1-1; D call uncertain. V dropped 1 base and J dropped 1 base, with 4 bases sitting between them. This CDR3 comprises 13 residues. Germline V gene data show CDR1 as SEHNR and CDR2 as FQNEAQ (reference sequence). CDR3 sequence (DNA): TGTGCCAGCAGCTTAGAGGGGAACACTGAAGCTTTCTTT. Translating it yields CASSLEGNTEAFF.

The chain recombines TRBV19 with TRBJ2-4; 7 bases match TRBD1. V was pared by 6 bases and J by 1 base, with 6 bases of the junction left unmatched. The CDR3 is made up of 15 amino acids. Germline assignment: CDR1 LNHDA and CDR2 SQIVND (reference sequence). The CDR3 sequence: CASSPGQLAKNIQYF. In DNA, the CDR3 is TGTGCCAGTAGCCCGGGACAGCTCGCCAAAAACATTCAGTACTTC.

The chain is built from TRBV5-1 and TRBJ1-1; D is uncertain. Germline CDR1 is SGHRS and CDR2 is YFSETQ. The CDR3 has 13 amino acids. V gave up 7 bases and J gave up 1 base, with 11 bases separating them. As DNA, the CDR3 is TGCGCCAGCCGAATTAACAGGAACACTGAAGCTTTCTTT. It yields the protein CASRINRNTEAFF.

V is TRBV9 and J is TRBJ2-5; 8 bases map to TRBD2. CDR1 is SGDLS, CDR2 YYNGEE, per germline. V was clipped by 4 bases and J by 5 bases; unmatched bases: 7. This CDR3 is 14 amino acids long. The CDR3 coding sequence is TGTGCCAGCAGCCCCCGGATAGCGGGGGAGACCCAGTACTTC. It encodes CASSPRIAGETQYF. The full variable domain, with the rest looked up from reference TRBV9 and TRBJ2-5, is DSGVTQTPKHLITATGQRVTLRCSPRSGDLSVYWYQQSLDQGLQFLIQYYNGEERAKGNILERFSAQQFPDLHSELNLSSLELGDSALYFCASSPRIAGETQYFGPGTRLLVL.

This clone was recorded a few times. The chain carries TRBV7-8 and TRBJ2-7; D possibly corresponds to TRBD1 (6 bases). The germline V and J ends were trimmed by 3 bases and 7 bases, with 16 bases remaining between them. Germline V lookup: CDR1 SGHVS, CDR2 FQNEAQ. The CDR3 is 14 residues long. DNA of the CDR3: TGTGCCAGCAGCTTGCAGGGGCCCCAGGGTGAGCAGTACTTC. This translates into CASSLQGPQGEQYF.

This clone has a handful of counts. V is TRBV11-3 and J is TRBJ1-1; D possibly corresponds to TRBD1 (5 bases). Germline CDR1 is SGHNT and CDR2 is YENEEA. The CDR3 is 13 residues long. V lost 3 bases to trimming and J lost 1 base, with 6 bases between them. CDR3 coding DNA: TGTGCCAGCAGCTTCGACAGGAACACTGAAGCTTTCTTT. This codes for CASSFDRNTEAFF.

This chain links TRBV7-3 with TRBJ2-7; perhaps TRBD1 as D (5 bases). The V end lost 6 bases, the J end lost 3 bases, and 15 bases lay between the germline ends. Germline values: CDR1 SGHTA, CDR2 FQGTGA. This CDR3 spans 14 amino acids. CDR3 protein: CASSPEGAHYEQYF. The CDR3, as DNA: TGTGCCAGCAGTCCCGAAGGGGCCCACTACGAGCAGTACTTC. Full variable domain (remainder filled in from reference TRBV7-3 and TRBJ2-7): GAGVSQTPSNKVTEKGKYVELRCDPISGHTALYWYRQSLGQGPEFLIYFQGTGAADDSGLPNDRFFAVRPEGSVSTLKIQRTERGDSAVYLCASSPEGAHYEQYFGPGTRLTVT.

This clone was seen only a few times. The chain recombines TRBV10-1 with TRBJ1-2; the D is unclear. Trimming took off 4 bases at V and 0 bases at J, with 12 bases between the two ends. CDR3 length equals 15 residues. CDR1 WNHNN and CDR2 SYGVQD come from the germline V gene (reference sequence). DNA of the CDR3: TGCGCCAGCAGTGTAAGGGAGGGTACTAACTATGGCTACACCTTC. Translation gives CASSVREGTNYGYTF.

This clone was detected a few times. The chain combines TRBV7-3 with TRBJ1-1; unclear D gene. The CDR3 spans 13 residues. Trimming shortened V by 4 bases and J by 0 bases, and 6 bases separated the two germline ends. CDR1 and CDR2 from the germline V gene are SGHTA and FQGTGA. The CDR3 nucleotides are TGTGCCAGCAGCTCGGGTATGAACACTGAAGCTTTCTTT. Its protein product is CASSSGMNTEAFF.

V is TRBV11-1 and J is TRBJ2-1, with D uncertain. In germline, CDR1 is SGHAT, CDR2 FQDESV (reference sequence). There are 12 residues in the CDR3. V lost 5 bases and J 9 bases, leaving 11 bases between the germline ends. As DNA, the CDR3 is TGTGCCAGCAGCGGCCCCTTACGTGAGCAGTTCTTC. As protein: CASSGPLREQFF.

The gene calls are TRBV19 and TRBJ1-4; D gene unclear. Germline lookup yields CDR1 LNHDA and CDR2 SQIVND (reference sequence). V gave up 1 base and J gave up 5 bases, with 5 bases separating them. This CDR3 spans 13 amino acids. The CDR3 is CASSIAGNEKLFF. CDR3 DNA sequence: TGTGCCAGTAGTATAGCCGGAAATGAAAAACTGTTTTTT.

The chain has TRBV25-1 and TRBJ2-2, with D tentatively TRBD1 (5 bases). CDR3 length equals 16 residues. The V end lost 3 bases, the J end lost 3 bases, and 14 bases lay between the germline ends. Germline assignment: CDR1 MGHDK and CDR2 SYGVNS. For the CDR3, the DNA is TGTGCCAGCAGTGATCGAATCGGACACTACACCGGGGAGCTGTTTTTT. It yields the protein CASSDRIGHYTGELFF.

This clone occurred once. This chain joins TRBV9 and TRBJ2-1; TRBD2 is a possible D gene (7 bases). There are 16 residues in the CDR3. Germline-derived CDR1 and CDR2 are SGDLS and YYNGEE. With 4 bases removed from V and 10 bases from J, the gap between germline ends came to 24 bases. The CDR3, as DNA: TGTGCCAGCAGCCCAGGAGGGGAGGGGGTCAGCGGAGAGCAGTTCTTC. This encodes CASSPGGEGVSGEQFF.

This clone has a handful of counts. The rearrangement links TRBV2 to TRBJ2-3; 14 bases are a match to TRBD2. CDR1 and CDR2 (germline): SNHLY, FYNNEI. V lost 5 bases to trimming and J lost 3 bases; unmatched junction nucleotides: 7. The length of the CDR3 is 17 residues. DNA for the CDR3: TGTGCCAGCAGTCTGACTAGCGGGGGGGCTGGAACAGATACGCAGTATTTT. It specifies CASSLTSGGAGTDTQYF.

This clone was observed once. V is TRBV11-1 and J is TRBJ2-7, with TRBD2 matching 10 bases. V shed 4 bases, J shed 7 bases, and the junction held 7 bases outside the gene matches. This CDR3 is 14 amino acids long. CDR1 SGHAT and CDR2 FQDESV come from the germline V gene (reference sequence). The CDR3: CASSSTSGVREQYF. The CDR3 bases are TGTGCCAGCAGCTCTACTAGCGGGGTAAGGGAGCAGTACTTC.

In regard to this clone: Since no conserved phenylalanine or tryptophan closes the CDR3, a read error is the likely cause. DNA of the CDR3: TGCAGCGTTTCCGGGGGCGGAGGGAACACTGAAGCTTTCCTT. Encoded protein: CSVSGGGGNTEAFL. The chain employs TRBV29-1 and TRBJ1-1; weak D call: TRBD1 (6 bases). The CDR3 consists of 14 residues. Trimming removed 5 bases from V and 1 base from J, with 14 bases in between. Germline CDR1 SQVTM, CDR2 ANQGSEA.